These T cell receptor beta chains were read from a single sample in a study of blood T cell repertoires in COVID-19. The data were produced by immunoSEQ multiplex PCR, yet TCRdb's version contains in-frame clones alone and is incomplete. The data hold some 140,000 clones, with roughly 80% observed a single time. The specimen sequenced was PBMCs or T cells enriched from blood (not recorded which). The receptors derive from a middle-aged man who had recovered from COVID-19. Each CDR3 is given with its conserved first and last residue. A D gene is named only where the DNA matches it firmly. Expanded clones get a size class; other rows say once, few or many, or leave the size out.

D: TRBD2; J: TRBJ2-1; size: NA; V: TRBV6-1; CDR3: CASSEAAGEYNEQFF; DNA: TGTGCCAGCAGTGAAGCAGCGGGGGAGTACAATGAGCAGTTCTTC
D: TRBD1; J: TRBJ2-3; size: NA; V: TRBV7-2; CDR3: CASSLIPGQDTDTQYF; DNA: TGTGCCAGCAGCTTAATCCCGGGACAGGACACAGATACGCAGTATTTT
D: NA; J: TRBJ1-3; size: once; V: TRBV29-1; CDR3: CSVYSNSGNTIYF; DNA: TGCAGCGTTTACAGTAACTCTGGAAACACCATATATTTT
D: NA; J: TRBJ1-6; size: NA; V: TRBV19; CDR3: CASTKSSYNSPLHF; DNA: TGTGCCAGTACTAAGAGCTCCTATAATTCACCCCTCCACTTT
D: TRBD1; J: TRBJ2-4; size: NA; V: TRBV19; CDR3: CASSIGQGMAQNIQYF; DNA: TGTGCCAGTAGTATTGGACAGGGGATGGCTCAAAACATTCAGTACTTC
D: TRBD1; J: TRBJ1-5; size: NA; V: TRBV5-5; CDR3: CASSLSTTGEQPQHF; DNA: TGTGCCAGCAGCTTAAGTACGACAGGGGAACAGCCCCAGCATTTT
D: NA; J: TRBJ1-1; size: NA; V: TRBV13; CDR3: CASSLVSQGRAFF; DNA: TGTGCCAGCAGCTTAGTGTCCCAGGGAAGGGCTTTCTTT
D: NA; J: TRBJ2-3; size: NA; V: TRBV4-3; CDR3: CASSQDPSPAYTDTQYF; DNA: TGCGCCAGCAGCCAAGACCCAAGCCCTGCTTACACAGATACGCAGTATTTT
D: TRBD1; J: TRBJ2-7; size: NA; V: TRBV15; CDR3: CATSRDSRQGPSYEQYF; DNA: TGTGCCACCAGCAGAGATTCGAGACAGGGGCCCTCCTACGAGCAGTACTTC
D: NA; J: TRBJ1-5; size: once; V: TRBV27; CDR3: CASSRGGIGNQPQHF; DNA: TGTGCCAGCAGCCGGGGGGGCATTGGCAATCAGCCCCAGCATTTT
D: NA; J: TRBJ1-5; size: NA; V: TRBV5-1; CDR3: CASSLTGSRQPQHF; DNA: TGCGCCAGCAGCCTAACGGGATCACGACAGCCCCAGCATTTT
D: NA; J: TRBJ2-7; size: NA; V: TRBV6-2/TRBV6-3; CDR3: CASSGLQVFFAYEQYF; DNA: TGTGCCAGCAGTGGCCTACAGGTTTTCTTTGCCTACGAGCAGTACTTC
D: NA; J: TRBJ1-3; size: NA; V: TRBV10-3; CDR3: CAISERTVSGNTIYF; DNA: TGTGCCATCAGTGAGAGAACAGTCTCTGGAAACACCATATATTTT
D: TRBD2; J: TRBJ2-3; size: NA; V: TRBV19; CDR3: CASGTSGSTDTQYF; DNA: TGTGCCAGCGGGACTAGCGGTAGCACAGATACGCAGTATTTT
D: NA; J: TRBJ1-4; size: NA; V: TRBV13; CDR3: CASSSLADSYATNEKLFF; DNA: TGTGCCAGCAGCTCCCTAGCGGACAGCTATGCAACTAATGAAAAACTGTTTTTT
D: TRBD2; J: TRBJ2-1; size: once; V: TRBV7-3; CDR3: CASSSGLGVYEQFF; DNA: TGTGCCAGCAGCTCGGGACTAGGAGTGTATGAGCAGTTCTTC
D: TRBD1; J: TRBJ2-1; size: NA; V: TRBV5-1; CDR3: CASKAVLRTGNYGEQFF; DNA: TGCGCCAGCAAGGCAGTCCTCCGGACAGGAAATTACGGTGAGCAGTTCTTC
D: NA; J: TRBJ2-1; size: NA; V: TRBV3-1/TRBV3-2; CDR3: CASRDGQAFYNEQFF; DNA: TGTGCCAGCAGGGACGGACAAGCCTTCTACAATGAGCAGTTCTTC
D: NA; J: TRBJ1-1; size: NA; V: TRBV3-1/TRBV3-2; CDR3: CASSSHDRNTEAFF; DNA: TGTGCCAGCAGCTCGCACGACAGAAACACTGAAGCTTTCTTT
D: TRBD1; J: TRBJ2-5; size: NA; V: TRBV27; CDR3: CASSFQGVETQYF; DNA: TGTGCCAGCAGTTTCCAGGGGGTAGAGACCCAGTACTTC
D: NA; J: TRBJ1-3; size: NA; V: TRBV18; CDR3: CASSPREGSGNTIYF; DNA: TGTGCCAGCTCACCACGTGAGGGCTCTGGAAACACCATATATTTT
D: NA; J: TRBJ1-1; size: once; V: TRBV9; CDR3: CASNRQAVTEAFF; DNA: TGTGCCAGCAACCGACAGGCAGTCACTGAAGCTTTCTTT
D: NA; J: TRBJ1-1; size: NA; V: TRBV7-9; CDR3: CASSLIPTNTEAFF; DNA: TGTGCCAGCAGCTTAATCCCTACTAACACTGAAGCTTTCTTT
D: NA; J: TRBJ2-1; size: few; V: TRBV3-1/TRBV3-2; CDR3: CASSQGAGSYNEQFF; DNA: TGTGCCAGCAGCCAAGGGGCGGGGTCCTACAATGAGCAGTTCTTC
D: NA; J: TRBJ2-3; size: NA; V: TRBV7-2; CDR3: CASSLEPGYKTDTQYF; DNA: TGTGCCAGCAGCTTAGAGCCGGGGTATAAGACAGATACGCAGTATTTT
D: TRBD1; J: TRBJ1-5; size: NA; V: TRBV10-1; CDR3: CAQRDRECNQPQHF; DNA: TGCGCCCAGAGGGACAGGGAATGCAATCAGCCCCAGCATTTT
D: TRBD1; J: TRBJ1-1; size: once; V: TRBV5-4; CDR3: CASSAKTGVNTEAFF; DNA: TGTGCCAGCAGCGCGAAGACAGGGGTGAACACTGAAGCTTTCTTT
D: TRBD1; J: TRBJ1-6; size: NA; V: TRBV3-1/TRBV3-2; CDR3: CASMATGGHNSPLHF; DNA: TGTGCCAGCATGGCGACAGGGGGCCATAATTCACCCCTCCACTTT
D: NA; J: TRBJ2-7; size: few; V: TRBV7-2; CDR3: CASSLRDSWSYEQYF; DNA: TGTGCCAGCAGCCTCCGGGACTCCTGGTCCTACGAGCAGTACTTC
D: TRBD2; J: TRBJ2-3; size: NA; V: TRBV4-2; CDR3: CASSRLAGGPDTQYF; DNA: TGTGCCAGCAGCCGACTAGCGGGGGGGCCAGATACGCAGTATTTT
D: TRBD2; J: TRBJ2-7; size: few; V: TRBV27; CDR3: CASWSGGAYEQYF; DNA: TGTGCCAGCTGGAGCGGGGGGGCCTACGAGCAGTACTTC
D: NA; J: TRBJ1-2; size: NA; V: TRBV6-9; CDR3: CASNYGRGGYTF; DNA: TGTGCCAGCAATTATGGGAGGGGAGGCTACACCTTC
D: TRBD2; J: TRBJ2-5; size: NA; V: TRBV3-1/TRBV3-2; CDR3: CASSQDPLAGGRQETQYF; DNA: TGTGCCAGCAGCCAAGATCCCTTAGCGGGGGGGCGCCAAGAGACCCAGTACTTC
D: NA; J: TRBJ1-5; size: NA; V: TRBV23-1; CDR3: CAARGLVQPQHF; DNA: TGCGCCGCCCGAGGACTTGTTCAGCCCCAGCATTTT
D: TRBD2; J: TRBJ2-3; size: NA; V: TRBV2; CDR3: CASTLGLAGVDTQYF; DNA: TGTGCCAGCACTTTGGGACTAGCGGGGGTAGATACGCAGTATTTT
D: TRBD1; J: TRBJ2-3; size: NA; V: TRBV7-2; CDR3: CASSLGTATDTQYF; DNA: TGTGCCAGCAGCCTGGGGACAGCCACAGATACGCAGTATTTT
D: NA; J: TRBJ2-7; size: NA; V: TRBV21-1; CDR3: CASSKRPGEQYF; DNA: TGTGCCAGCAGCAAGAGACCGGGGGAGCAGTACTTC
D: NA; J: TRBJ1-2; size: NA; V: TRBV19; CDR3: CASSRHLGGYTF; DNA: TGTGCCAGTAGTAGACATCTCGGAGGCTACACCTTC
D: NA; J: TRBJ2-7; size: NA; V: TRBV2; CDR3: CASSDFLYSYEQYF; DNA: TGTGCCAGCAGTGATTTCCTATATTCCTACGAGCAGTACTTC
D: NA; J: TRBJ2-1; size: NA; V: TRBV5-1; CDR3: CASSLNSVIDEQFF; DNA: TGCGCCAGCAGCTTGAATAGCGTGATCGATGAGCAGTTCTTC
D: NA; J: TRBJ1-1; size: once; V: TRBV2; CDR3: CASSETQNTEAFF; DNA: TGTGCCAGCAGTGAAACACAGAACACTGAAGCTTTCTTT
D: NA; J: TRBJ1-2; size: NA; V: TRBV19; CDR3: CASSDGNYRYTF; DNA: TGTGCCAGTAGCGACGGCAACTATCGCTACACCTTC
D: NA; J: TRBJ1-5; size: NA; V: TRBV7-9; CDR3: CASSHSPNNQPQHF; DNA: TGTGCCAGCAGCCATAGCCCCAACAATCAGCCCCAGCATTTT
D: NA; J: TRBJ1-1; size: NA; V: TRBV5-1; CDR3: CASSLMPGDTEAFF; DNA: TGCGCCAGCAGCTTGATGCCAGGGGATACTGAAGCTTTCTTT
D: NA; J: TRBJ2-3; size: NA; V: TRBV11-2; CDR3: CASSPQGQRSTDTQYF; DNA: TGTGCCAGCAGCCCTCAGGGGCAGAGAAGCACAGATACGCAGTATTTT
D: NA; J: TRBJ1-4; size: NA; V: TRBV4-1; CDR3: CASSQDAGQSPNEKLFF; DNA: TGCGCCAGCAGCCAAGATGCCGGACAGTCACCTAATGAAAAACTGTTTTTT
D: TRBD1; J: TRBJ1-5; size: NA; V: TRBV11-2; CDR3: CASSTGTGEQPQHF; DNA: TGTGCCAGCAGCACCGGGACAGGGGAACAGCCCCAGCATTTT
D: TRBD1; J: TRBJ2-1; size: once; V: TRBV24-1; CDR3: CATSDTLTGDTYNEQFF; DNA: TGTGCCACCAGTGATACCCTGACAGGGGACACCTACAATGAGCAGTTCTTC
D: TRBD1; J: TRBJ2-5; size: NA; V: TRBV11-3; CDR3: CASSQTGQPQETQYF; DNA: TGTGCCAGCAGCCAAACGGGACAGCCTCAAGAGACCCAGTACTTC
D: TRBD2; J: TRBJ2-1; size: NA; V: TRBV3-1/TRBV3-2; CDR3: CASSQGSGGNYNEQFF; DNA: TGTGCCAGCAGCCAAGGTAGCGGGGGGAATTACAATGAGCAGTTCTTC
D: NA; J: TRBJ1-4; size: NA; V: TRBV7-9; CDR3: CASSLGAGEHEKLFF; DNA: TGTGCCAGCAGCTTAGGGGCAGGCGAACACGAAAAACTGTTTTTT
D: NA; J: TRBJ1-6; size: NA; V: TRBV5-8; CDR3: CASSLLQENSPLHF; DNA: TGTGCCAGCAGCTTGTTACAGGAAAATTCACCCCTCCACTTT
D: NA; J: TRBJ2-2; size: NA; V: TRBV7-8; CDR3: CASSLRRTNTGELFF; DNA: TGTGCCAGCAGCTTACGCAGGACAAACACCGGGGAGCTGTTTTTT
D: NA; J: TRBJ1-1; size: NA; V: TRBV9; CDR3: CASSLGVVNTEAFF; DNA: TGTGCCAGCAGCCTCGGGGTGGTGAACACTGAAGCTTTCTTT
D: NA; J: TRBJ2-1; size: few; V: TRBV25-1; CDR3: CATLANEQFF; DNA: TGTGCCACCCTAGCTAATGAGCAGTTCTTC